The 17 T cell receptor beta chains presented below share a single source sample, sequenced in a study of cytomegalovirus exposure and HLA in healthy donors. A multiplex PCR was run with 60 Vbeta primers and 13 Jbeta primers. TCRdb keeps only in-frame clones here, not all; method: immunoSEQ multiplex PCR. Seen here are 100,000 to 150,000 clones, approximately 80% observed once, and the top ten hold around 3.6%. Sample: PBMCs. Receptors were obtained from a man aged 35 to 55 in good health and CMV-seronegative.

This clone has just one count. V gene TRBV5-4 combines with J gene TRBJ1-5; D call uncertain. Germline lookup yields CDR1 SGHNT and CDR2 YYREEE (reference sequence). Trimming left V 4 bases short and J 4 bases short, with 6 bases between. This CDR3 comprises 12 residues. The DNA of the CDR3 is TGTGCCAGCAGCCTCGAGAATCAGCCCCAGCATTTT. Amino acids: CASSLENQPQHF.

The rearrangement joins TRBV5-4 to TRBJ1-6, with a tentative D call TRBD1 (5 bases). Germline-derived CDR1 and CDR2 are SGHNT and YYREEE (reference sequence). This CDR3 has 14 amino acids. V lost 1 base, J lost 6 bases, and 8 bases lay in between. The CDR3: CASSLPGRNSPLHF. The CDR3 DNA is TGTGCCAGCAGCTTGCCAGGGCGTAATTCACCCCTCCACTTT.

The chain joins TRBV5-6 to TRBJ1-5; the D is unclear. Between the trimmed V and J ends, which lost 4 bases and 6 bases, there was a span of 17 bases. The germline V gene has CDR1 SGHDT and CDR2 YYEEEE. The CDR3 spans 15 residues. CDR3 protein: CASSAGPQRGQPQHF. CDR3 DNA sequence: TGTGCCAGCAGCGCGGGCCCCCAACGGGGTCAGCCCCAGCATTTT.

The gene calls are TRBV6-1 and TRBJ1-2; D may be TRBD1 (6 bases). This CDR3 spans 16 amino acids. Between the trimmed V and J ends, which lost 2 bases and 6 bases, there was a span of 19 bases. Germline V gene lookup returns CDR1 MNHNS and CDR2 SASEGT. This chain's CDR3 is CASSESGGAYRDGYTF. CDR3 DNA sequence: TGTGCCAGCAGTGAATCTGGGGGGGCGTATCGGGATGGCTACACCTTC.

CDR3 nucleotides: TGTGCCAGCAGCTTAGGAGGGAGGAATGAGCAGTTCTTC. It translates to CASSLGGRNEQFF. The chain is built from TRBV11-3 and TRBJ2-1, with D tentatively TRBD2 (6 bases). The CDR3 length is 13 residues. The germline gives CDR1 SGHNT, CDR2 YENEEA. Trimming cost V 1 base and J 7 bases, with 8 bases left between them. Looking up the rest from reference TRBV11-3 and TRBJ2-1 gives the full variable domain: EAGVVQSPRYKIIEKKQPVAFWCNPISGHNTLYWYLQNLGQGPELLIRYENEEAVDDSQLPKDRFSAERLKGVDSTLKIQPAELGDSAVYLCASSLGGRNEQFFGPGTRLTVL.

This clone came up once. The V call is TRBV7-2, the J call TRBJ2-5; possibly TRBD1 for D (5 bases). V was shortened by 2 bases and J by 4 bases, with 14 bases between the two germline ends. This CDR3 contains 15 residues. Per germline, CDR1 SGHTA and CDR2 FQGNSA. CDR3 DNA: TGTGCCAGCAGCTTACGGCAGGGTAAAAGAGAGACCCAGTACTTC. This translates into CASSLRQGKRETQYF.

The rearrangement joins TRBV7-6 to TRBJ1-1, with a weak D call TRBD1 (6 bases). Looked up from germline, CDR1 is SGHVS and CDR2 is FNYEAQ. V lost 1 base, J lost 4 bases, and 10 bases lay in between. The CDR3 covers 14 residues. CDR3 protein: CASSLGGGLTEAFF. The CDR3 DNA follows: TGTGCCAGCAGCTTAGGAGGGGGTCTCACTGAAGCTTTCTTT.

This clone was counted a single time. V gene TRBV27 combines with J gene TRBJ1-1, with D perhaps matching TRBD1 (6 bases). Germline CDR1 reads MNHEY; CDR2 reads SMNVEV (reference sequence). The germline V and J ends were trimmed by 3 bases and 4 bases, with 18 bases remaining between them. This CDR3 comprises 16 residues. The CDR3 DNA reads as TGTGCCAGCAGTTTTGTCTCGGGACAAGGTTCCACTGAAGCTTTCTTT. Its protein product is CASSFVSGQGSTEAFF.

As for this clone: The same CDR3 can be traced to other DNA sequences in this sample. J is TRBJ1-1 and V is TRBV19; 7 bases match TRBD1. Germline V lookup: CDR1 LNHDA, CDR2 SQIVND (reference sequence). V trimming: 6 bases; J trimming: 2 bases; junction bases outside the gene matches: 3. The length of the CDR3 is 13 residues. CDR3 region: CASSPGGNTEAFF. The CDR3 region has the DNA TGTGCCAGTAGCCCAGGGGGAAACACTGAAGCTTTCTTT.

The genes are TRBV19 and TRBJ1-1, with unresolved D. Germline values: CDR1 LNHDA, CDR2 SQIVND (reference sequence). Trimming stripped 0 bases from V and 0 bases from J, with 8 bases between. This CDR3 contains 15 residues. CDR3 bases: TGTGCCAGTAGTATAGAGGTGGGCATGAACACTGAAGCTTTCTTT. Protein: CASSIEVGMNTEAFF.

This clone has just one count. This chain links TRBV28 with TRBJ2-1; no reliable D call. V lost 1 base, J lost 9 bases, and 7 bases lay in between. From germline, CDR1 is MDHEN and CDR2 SYDVKM. The CDR3 contains 12 residues. CDR3 DNA: TGTGCCAGCAGTTTATCCGGGTCTGAGCAGTTCTTC. This codes for CASSLSGSEQFF.

The CDR3 is CASRRQGGTTGELFF. DNA for the CDR3: TGTGCCAGCAGGAGACAGGGGGGAACAACCGGGGAGCTGTTTTTT. The genes are TRBV6-5 and TRBJ2-2, with TRBD1 identical over 9 bases. The CDR3 runs to 15 residues. The V and J ends lost 6 bases and 5 bases, in that order; junction bases with no gene match: 7. Looked up from germline, CDR1 is MNHEY and CDR2 is SVGAGI.

This chain connects TRBV27 to TRBJ1-1; 11 nucleotides line up with TRBD1. Trimming took 6 bases from V and 2 from J; bases not matched to a gene: 5. CDR1 and CDR2 (germline): MNHEY, SMNVEV (reference sequence). This CDR3 has 15 residues. The CDR3 sequence: CASSPGTGGNTEAFF. The CDR3 region has the DNA TGTGCCAGCAGCCCGGGGACAGGGGGAAACACTGAAGCTTTCTTT.

This chain links TRBV18 with TRBJ2-1, with 11 bases identical to TRBD1. The CDR3 spans 13 residues. Trimming cost V 5 bases and J 9 bases; bases outside gene matches: 3. Looked up from germline, CDR1 is KGHSH and CDR2 is LQKENI. CDR3 sequence reads: CASSEDRGLEQFF. The CDR3 DNA is TGTGCCAGCTCAGAGGACAGGGGGCTTGAGCAGTTCTTC.

This chain joins TRBV7-9 and TRBJ2-5; maybe TRBD1 (5 bases). Germline lookup yields CDR1 SEHNR and CDR2 FQNEAQ (reference sequence). The CDR3 spans 14 residues. The V gene lost 1 base and the J gene lost 5 bases, with 11 bases spanning the gap. CDR3 in amino acids: CASSLVSGLETQYF. The CDR3 DNA reads as TGTGCCAGCAGCTTAGTTTCAGGGCTCGAGACCCAGTACTTC.

The chain combines TRBV11-1 with TRBJ2-7; perhaps TRBD2 as D (6 bases). Trimming stripped 5 bases from V and 4 bases from J, with 15 bases between. Germline V CDR1 and CDR2: SGHAT, FQDESV (reference sequence). The CDR3 is 14 residues long. The CDR3 DNA follows: TGTGCCAGCAGCAATAAGGTTGGGGGGTACGAGCAGTACTTC. Translating it yields CASSNKVGGYEQYF.

The chain employs TRBV7-9 and TRBJ1-3, with D possibly being TRBD1 (6 bases). Trimming shortened V by 5 bases and J by 3 bases, and 26 bases separated the two germline ends. CDR1 is SEHNR and CDR2 is FQNEAQ in the germline V gene (reference sequence). The CDR3 covers 19 residues. CDR3 region: CASSRLINFDRRSGNTIYF. In DNA, the CDR3 is TGTGCCAGCAGCCGCCTCATCAACTTCGACAGGAGAAGTGGAAACACCATATATTTT. Full variable domain (remainder filled in from reference TRBV7-9 and TRBJ1-3): DTGVSQNPRHKITKRGQNVTFRCDPISEHNRLYWYRQTLGQGPEFLTYFQNEAQLEKSRLLSDRFSAERPKGSFSTLEIQRTEQGDSAMYLCASSRLINFDRRSGNTIYFGEGSWLTVV.